These 16 T cell receptor beta chains came from one sample sequenced in a study of blood T cells in healthy people across ages. Primers used in a second PCR of roughly 6 to 11 cycles were a sample-barcoded 5' primer and a J-beta primer mix. TCRdb reprocessed the 5' RACE reads via MiXCR and lists one record per CDR3 protein. In the table there are some 1 million distinct CDR3 sequences, 35% to 55% of which are singletons. The sample comprised blood. The origin of the receptors is a woman aged 55 to 70 in good health.

This clonotype came up many times. The J gene is TRBJ2-7, the V gene TRBV10-3; no reliable D call. The CDR3 extends over 12 amino acids. Between the trimmed V and J ends, which lost 8 bases and 0 bases, there was a span of 8 bases. Germline lookup yields CDR1 ENHRY and CDR2 SYGVKD. The CDR3 coding sequence is TGTGCCATCCGACGGAGCTCCTACGAGCAGTACTTC. Translation: CAIRRSSYEQYF.

This chain links TRBV12-3 or TRBV12-4 with TRBJ2-3, with a weak D call TRBD2 (5 bases). The CDR3 spans 11 residues. CDR3 bases: TGTGTCGGCACGGCGGGAGATACGCAGTATTTT. This translates into CVGTAGDTQYF.

The V call is TRBV6-5, the J call TRBJ2-5, with D hard to call. This CDR3 is built from 15 residues. CDR1 is MNHEY, CDR2 SVGAGI, per germline. Trimming shortened V by 0 bases and J by 5 bases, and 13 bases separated the two germline ends. The DNA for the CDR3 is TGTGCCAGCAGTTACTCTACCTTTGTTGGGGAGACCCAGTACTTC. Amino acid sequence: CASSYSTFVGETQYF.

The table lists this clonotype with a few counts. The V and J genes are TRBV5-5 and TRBJ2-3; 9 bases align to TRBD1. The CDR3 runs to 14 residues. Trimming at V came to 0 bases and at J to 4 bases, leaving 0 bases not matched to a gene. Germline V lookup: CDR1 SGHKS, CDR2 YYEKEE (reference sequence). The CDR3 sequence: CASSLGTGADTQYF. The CDR3, as DNA: TGTGCCAGCAGCTTGGGGACAGGGGCAGATACGCAGTATTTT.

Worth noting for this clonotype: The CDR3 does not end in the conserved phenylalanine or tryptophan, so this is likely a read error. The chain employs TRBV11-3 and TRBJ2-1; 7 positions agree with TRBD2. The trim removed 6 bases at V and 5 bases at J, leaving 7 bases unmatched. Germline V gene data show CDR1 as SGHNT and CDR2 as YENEEA. The length of the CDR3 is 14 residues. The CDR3 bases are TGTGCCAGCAGTGTGGGAGGGCCTAACAATGAGCAGTTCTTA. Encoded protein: CASSVGGPNNEQFL.

This clonotype was recorded at least ten times. The chain has TRBV7-2 and TRBJ2-6; D unresolved. V was clipped by 3 bases and J by 3 bases, with 3 bases between them. The CDR3 has 13 amino acids. The V gene's germline CDR1 is SGHTA and CDR2 FQGNSA. The CDR3 bases are TGTGCCAGCAGCTTTCGTGGGGCCAACGTCCTGACTTTC. As protein: CASSFRGANVLTF.

V usage is TRBV7-2 and J usage is TRBJ2-1, with D maybe TRBD2 (6 bases). This CDR3 is built from 14 residues. CDR1 is SGHTA and CDR2 is FQGNSA in the germline V gene. Trimming pared 6 bases from V and 5 bases from J, leaving 14 bases between. Here the CDR3 reads CASSDLGGNNEQFF. The CDR3, as DNA: TGTGCCAGCAGTGACCTAGGAGGGAACAATGAGCAGTTCTTC.

This clonotype was seen more than once but under ten times. This rearrangement joins TRBV27 to TRBJ1-2; TRBD1 is a possible D gene (6 bases). V lost 5 bases and J 8 bases, leaving 15 bases between the germline ends. The CDR3 length is 13 residues. Per germline, CDR1 MNHEY and CDR2 SMNVEV (reference sequence). In nucleotides, the CDR3 is TGTGCCAGCAGTGCCCTCGCTCAGGGGGGCTACACCTTC. It translates to CASSALAQGGYTF.

This rearrangement joins TRBV16 to TRBJ2-3; 7 nucleotides match TRBD1. Trimming removed 4 bases from V and 2 bases from J; junction bases left unmatched: 6. The germline gives CDR1 KGHSY, CDR2 FQNENV. CDR3 length: 15 residues. Here the CDR3 reads CASSPITGVTDTQYF. DNA for the CDR3: TGTGCCAGCAGCCCTATAACAGGGGTCACAGATACGCAGTATTTT.

The V gene is TRBV12-5, the J gene TRBJ2-1, with D possibly matching TRBD1 (5 bases). Germline values: CDR1 LGHNT, CDR2 FRNRAP. Trimming cost V 5 bases and J 3 bases, with 17 bases left between them. The CDR3 extends over 16 amino acids. CDR3 sequence: CASGGSGPACYNEQFF. CDR3 DNA sequence: TGTGCTAGTGGTGGATCAGGGCCGGCGTGCTACAATGAGCAGTTCTTC.

This sequence joins TRBV18 and TRBJ2-5; TRBD1 aligns across 9 bases. Germline V gene sequence: CDR1 KGHSH, CDR2 LQKENI. With 5 bases clipped from V and 11 bases from J, the junction kept 15 bases outside the gene matches. The CDR3 spans 15 residues. CDR3 sequence reads: CASSSRDRALAEQYF. The CDR3 bases are TGTGCCAGCTCATCCCGGGACAGGGCCCTAGCTGAGCAGTACTTC.

This clonotype was found a few times. CDR3 region: CSAAGFTDTQYF. In DNA form, the CDR3 reads TGCAGCGCCGCGGGATTCACAGATACGCAGTATTTT. J is TRBJ2-3 and V is TRBV29-1; tentative D call: TRBD2 (6 bases). V dropped 7 bases and J dropped 2 bases, with 10 bases sitting between them. Germline V CDR1 and CDR2: SQVTM, ANQGSEA. The CDR3 runs to 12 residues.

The J gene is TRBJ1-2, the V gene TRBV11-2; D is undetermined. In germline, CDR1 is SGHAT, CDR2 FQNNGV. Trimming stripped 0 bases from V and 0 bases from J, with 8 bases between. CDR3 size: 15 residues. DNA of the CDR3: TGTGCCAGCAGCTTAGACACAAAAGCTAACTATGGCTACACCTTC. Translation gives CASSLDTKANYGYTF.

The CDR3 nucleotides are TGCAGCGTTGAAGGGACTAGGGGAAGATATGGCTACACCTTC. Its translation is CSVEGTRGRYGYTF. This chain connects TRBV29-1 to TRBJ1-2; D is perhaps TRBD1 (5 bases). V was clipped by 1 base and J by 5 bases, with 14 bases between them. The CDR3 covers 14 residues. The germline CDR1 and CDR2 sequences are SQVTM and ANQGSEA.

This chain joins TRBV3-1 and TRBJ1-2; no clear D. The germline CDR1 and CDR2 sequences are LGHDT and YNNKEL (reference sequence). This CDR3 is 15 amino acids long. V lost 3 bases and J lost 4, with 15 bases in between. CDR3 bases: TGTGCCAGCAGCCAGGGGAGGGTCCAGCCCTATGGCTACACCTTC. It specifies CASSQGRVQPYGYTF.

CDR3 DNA sequence: TGCAGCGTTGAAGGAGCCACGGGTCCACACACCTACAATGAGCAGTTCTTC. Translating it yields CSVEGATGPHTYNEQFF. The chain links TRBV29-1 to TRBJ2-1; D is undetermined. The germline V gene encodes CDR1 SQVTM and CDR2 ANQGSEA. The germline V and J ends were trimmed by 1 base and 2 bases, with 18 bases remaining between them. The CDR3 is made up of 17 amino acids.